This T cell receptor (beta chain) was found in a study of CD8 T cells in ankylosing spondylitis. Study outcomes and limitations: What appeared characteristic of ankylosing spondylitis blood was a TCR beta motif of fewer than ten highly homologous variants.

This clonotype was detected many times. Its specificity is unknown. TCRdb passed the 5' RACE reads through MiXCR, listing each CDR3 protein once. The sample includes 250,000 to 350,000 distinct CDR3 sequences, about 20% of them seen just once. The germline gives CDR1 DFQATT, CDR2 SNEGSKA (reference sequence). CDR3 length: 16 residues. J was trimmed by 2 bases and V by 3 bases; bases with no gene match: 10. Sequencing was carried out using blood, either unsorted or a sorted T cell fraction (not recorded which). The chain couples TRBV20-1 to TRBJ2-1; 7 positions match TRBD1. This clonotype originated in a male donor with ankylosing spondylitis or in good health (not recorded which). CDR3 sequence reads: CSARTGTAKPYNEQFF. The CDR3 DNA sequence: TGCAGTGCTAGGACCGGGACAGCGAAACCCTACAATGAGCAGTTCTTC.